These 21 T cell receptor beta chains share one sample of origin, sequenced in a study of T cells after yellow fever vaccination. TCRdb re-called the 5' RACE reads through MiXCR, storing one row per CDR3 protein. Among 250,000 to 300,000 distinct CDR3 sequences listed, around 5.2% were seen once. Sequences were derived from CD4+ T cells sorted from PBMCs, sampled on the day of the yellow fever booster vaccination. The receptors shown here come from a man younger than 30 who received the YFV17D yellow fever vaccine.

As regards this clonotype: A much larger clone is a single base away; this may be a read error. This CDR3 is CASSQERGADTRYF. In nucleotides, the CDR3 is TGTGCCAGCAGCCAAGAGCGGGGGGCAGATACGCGGTATTTT. V and J are TRBV3-1 and TRBJ2-3; 8 nucleotides line up with TRBD2. The CDR3 is made up of 14 amino acids. The germline gives CDR1 LGHDT, CDR2 YNNKEL (reference sequence).

V gene TRBV11-1 combines with J gene TRBJ2-7, with D possibly being TRBD1 or TRBD2 (6 bases each). Germline V gives CDR1 SGHAT, CDR2 FQDESV (reference sequence). V lost 7 bases to trimming and J lost 6 bases, with 19 bases between them. The CDR3 contains 14 residues. The CDR3 sequence: CASTRDKRYSEQYF. DNA of the CDR3: TGTGCCAGCACGCGGGACAAAAGGTACTCCGAGCAGTACTTC.

This clonotype has at least ten counts. This chain uses TRBV29-1 with TRBJ1-1; D unresolved. There are 10 residues in the CDR3. The germline CDR1 and CDR2 sequences are SQVTM and ANQGSEA. Trimming took 4 bases from V and 3 from J, leaving 3 bases between them. This CDR3 reads CSVAYTEAFF. CDR3 sequence (DNA): TGCAGCGTTGCCTACACTGAAGCTTTCTTT.

This clonotype was detected a few times. A junction boundary mismatches the germline segment, possibly from a read error. The J gene is TRBJ1-5, the V gene TRBV7-7, with 7 nucleotides matching TRBD1. Germline CDR1 SSHAT, CDR2 FNYEAQ (reference sequence). CDR3 length: 19 residues. This CDR3 reads CASSPPLGDSSLGNQPQHF. CDR3 coding DNA: TGTGCTAGCAGCCCACCCCTGGGGGACAGTTCCCTCGGCAATCAGCCCCAGCATTTT. Full variable domain (missing parts from reference TRBV7-7 and TRBJ1-5): GAGVSQSPRYKVTKRGQDVTLRCDPISSHATLYWYQQALGQGPEFLTYFNYEAQPDKSGLPSDRFSAERPEGSISTLTIQRTEQRDSAMYRCASSPPLGDSSLGNQPQHFGDGTRLSIL.

This clonotype was seen more than once but under ten times. The rearrangement uses TRBV6-2 or TRBV6-3 and TRBJ2-1; 9 nucleotides agree with TRBD2. The CDR3 covers 20 residues. The junction had 25 bases not matched to a gene; V was cut back by 7 bases and J by 6 bases. Germline values: CDR1 MNHEY, CDR2 SVGEGT. The CDR3 spells CASTRMMKLGGGGDGNEQFF. The CDR3 DNA is TGTGCCAGCACCCGAATGATGAAGTTAGGGGGCGGGGGGGACGGCAATGAGCAGTTCTTC.

V gene TRBV19 combines with J gene TRBJ2-7, with TRBD1 identical over 7 bases. Germline assignment: CDR1 LNHDA and CDR2 SQIVND (reference sequence). V lost 5 bases to trimming and J lost 5 bases; unmatched junction nucleotides: 6. The length of the CDR3 is 13 residues. The CDR3 DNA reads as TGTGCCAGTAGTTCTGGACAGGACCACGAGCAGTACTTC. Amino acids: CASSSGQDHEQYF.

This clonotype was detected a few times. The chain recombines TRBV10-3 with TRBJ1-1, with 8 bases aligning to TRBD1. The CDR3 runs to 14 residues. The V gene end was trimmed by 3 bases and the J gene end by 10 bases; junction bases not matched to a gene: 10. Germline values: CDR1 ENHRY, CDR2 SYGVKD. CDR3 in amino acids: CAISDRTGTLTAFF. DNA of the CDR3: TGTGCCATCAGTGATAGGACAGGGACACTGACAGCTTTCTTT.

This clonotype was seen at least ten times. The V and J genes are TRBV7-2 and TRBJ2-3; TRBD2 matches 16 bases. V lost 2 bases and J lost 7; bases outside the gene matches: 6. The CDR3 has 17 amino acids. The germline V gene encodes CDR1 SGHTA and CDR2 FQGNSA. The CDR3 is CASSLSGTSGGGNTQYF. The CDR3 region has the DNA TGTGCCAGCAGCTTATCAGGGACTAGCGGGGGGGGTAATACGCAGTATTTT.

This clonotype came up a few times. V gene TRBV5-1 combines with J gene TRBJ2-3; D might be TRBD1 or TRBD2, each matching 7 bases. The CDR3 loop spans 15 amino acids. V gave up 7 bases and J gave up 4 bases, with 19 bases separating them. The germline gives CDR1 SGHRS, CDR2 YFSETQ. CDR3 residues: CASGEGAILPDTQYF. CDR3 DNA sequence: TGCGCCAGCGGGGAGGGGGCGATTCTCCCAGATACGCAGTATTTT.

This clonotype was detected many times. The genes are TRBV4-3 and TRBJ2-5, with D hard to call. V lost 4 bases and J 7 bases, leaving 13 bases between the germline ends. The CDR3 is made up of 13 amino acids. Germline CDR1 and CDR2: LGHNA and YSLEER. CDR3 DNA: TGCGCCAGCAGCCTTACCGATTCGGGGACCCAGTACTTC. Its protein is CASSLTDSGTQYF.

This clonotype has just a few counts. The chain recombines TRBV7-2 with TRBJ2-5, with TRBD2 matching 10 bases. Germline lookup yields CDR1 SGHTA and CDR2 FQGNSA. The CDR3 sequence is 15 residues long. The J segment lost 5 bases and the V segment lost 5 bases, leaving 8 bases of the junction unmatched. CDR3 residues: CASSQFSGGSETQYF. The CDR3 region has the DNA TGTGCCAGCAGCCAATTTAGCGGGGGGAGCGAGACCCAGTACTTC.

V gene TRBV7-8 combines with J gene TRBJ1-1; TRBD1 might be the D (6 bases). Germline loops: CDR1 SGHVS, CDR2 FQNEAQ. V was trimmed by 7 bases and J by 0 bases, leaving 15 bases between them. The length of the CDR3 is 15 residues. CDR3 nucleotide sequence: TGTGCCAGCATCTGGCAGGGGAACATGAACACTGAAGCTTTCTTT. Translated, it gives CASIWQGNMNTEAFF. Full variable domain (outside the CDR3, taken from reference TRBV7-8 and TRBJ1-1): GAGVSQSPRYKVAKRGQDVALRCDPISGHVSLFWYQQALGQGPEFLTYFQNEAQLDKSGLPSDRFFAERPEGSVSTLKIQRTQQEDSAVYLCASIWQGNMNTEAFFGQGTRLTVV.

This clonotype has only a few counts. The chain is built from TRBV12-3 or TRBV12-4 and TRBJ2-2; D is undetermined. V was trimmed by 5 bases and J by 6 bases, leaving 13 bases between them. The CDR3 spans 14 residues. DNA of the CDR3: TGTGCCAGCAGTCATGGTTATCCCGCCGGGGAGCTGTTTTTT. It specifies CASSHGYPAGELFF.

This clonotype was seen a few times. The chain recombines TRBV5-1 with TRBJ1-1, with 9 bases aligning to TRBD1. With V trimmed by 1 base and J by 5 bases, 3 bases remained unmatched. CDR1 is SGHRS and CDR2 is YFSETQ in the germline V gene. The CDR3 covers 14 residues. Here the CDR3 DNA reads TGCGCCAGCAGCTTGACAGGGGGCAGGACTGAAGCTTTCTTT. Residues: CASSLTGGRTEAFF.

This clonotype has a handful of counts. The chain has TRBV12-3 or TRBV12-4 and TRBJ2-2; no reliable D call. This CDR3 has 14 residues. V was clipped by 5 bases and J by 0 bases, with 7 bases between them. The CDR3 region is CASSPQTNTGELFF. Written as DNA, the CDR3 is TGTGCCAGCAGTCCGCAGACGAACACCGGGGAGCTGTTTTTT.

The J gene is TRBJ1-4, the V gene TRBV6-1; perhaps TRBD1 as D (5 bases). The CDR3 contains 14 residues. V lost 6 bases and J 1 base, leaving 9 bases between the germline ends. CDR1 is MNHNS, CDR2 SASEGT, per germline. CDR3 loop: CASSLTVTNEKLFF. DNA for the CDR3: TGTGCCAGCAGCCTGACAGTAACTAATGAAAAACTGTTTTTT.

This rearrangement joins TRBV6-1 to TRBJ2-5; maybe TRBD2 (6 bases). Germline V CDR1 and CDR2: MNHNS, SASEGT. Deletions cut 10 bases from V and 1 base from J, with 16 bases between. CDR3 length: 14 amino acids. The CDR3 is CAIRGGGAQETQYF. CDR3 nucleotide sequence: TGTGCCATAAGGGGAGGCGGGGCCCAAGAGACCCAGTACTTC.

This clonotype was recorded many times. The V gene is TRBV18, the J gene TRBJ2-1; weak D call: TRBD1 (6 bases). Trimming cost V 6 bases and J 4 bases, with 22 bases left between them. Germline V gives CDR1 KGHSH, CDR2 LQKENI. This CDR3 contains 17 residues. The CDR3 DNA reads TGTGCCAGCTCCCTGGGCCAAAGGGGGAAAATTTACAATGAGCAGTTCTTC. Its translation is CASSLGQRGKIYNEQFF.

V and J are TRBV5-6 and TRBJ1-2, with no clear D. Trimming removed 4 bases at V and 4 bases at J, with 5 bases between. Germline values: CDR1 SGHDT, CDR2 YYEEEE. The CDR3 sequence is 11 residues long. Here the CDR3 DNA reads TGTGCCAGCAGCATCGGCTATGGCTACACCTTC. Translating gives CASSIGYGYTF.

The V gene is TRBV7-2, the J gene TRBJ1-5, with TRBD1 as a possible D gene (6 bases). Trimming took 1 base from V and 6 from J, leaving 13 bases between them. In germline, CDR1 is SGHTA, CDR2 FQGNSA. The CDR3 covers 15 residues. CDR3 protein: CASSLGGALGQPQHF. CDR3 DNA sequence: TGTGCCAGCAGCTTAGGGGGGGCGCTGGGTCAGCCCCAGCATTTT.

This clonotype has more than one count but fewer than ten. V and J are TRBV7-9 and TRBJ2-5; no clear D gene. V gave up 3 bases and J gave up 2 bases, with 7 bases separating them. This CDR3 is 13 amino acids long. CDR1 and CDR2 from the germline V gene are SEHNR and FQNEAQ (reference sequence). The CDR3 region has the DNA TGTGCCAGCAGCTTGTTAACACAAGAGACCCAGTACTTC. The encoded protein is CASSLLTQETQYF.